The clone carrying this T cell receptor (beta chain) was detected ten times or more. This sample was included in a study of T-cell reconstitution after alpha-beta-depleted transplantation in children. Germline CDR1 SNHLY, CDR2 FYNNEI. The CDR3 is 16 amino acids. V lost 5 bases and J 1 base, leaving 15 bases between the germline ends. Construction of the TCRbeta library involved unique molecular identifiers. TCRdb fed the PCR reads into MiXCR, producing one record per CDR3 protein. The sample has roughly 100,000 distinct CDR3 sequences; under 9% are singletons. The sequences come from PBMCs, collected before TCRalphabeta/CD19-depleted stem cell transplant. This chain joins TRBV2 and TRBJ2-1, with D perhaps TRBD2 (6 bases). The source is a boy aged 2 to 10 with acute lymphoblastic leukemia, due to receive a stem cell transplant. The CDR3: CASSPLIGGSYNEQFF. CDR3 DNA: TGTGCCAGCAGTCCCTTGATTGGGGGGTCCTACAATGAGCAGTTCTTC.